This T cell receptor beta chain was recovered during a study of control samples from healthy donors and cancer patients. Generated by immunoSEQ multiplex PCR, the TCRdb table keeps only in-frame clones and is missing some. Among fewer than 200,000 clones listed, 94% were seen once. Trimming removed 2 bases from V and 8 bases from J, with 3 bases in between. The CDR3 has 11 amino acids. This chain joins TRBV12-3 or TRBV12-4 and TRBJ2-2; D is undetermined. This clonotype was obtained from a man aged 55 to 70 with colorectal cancer. The sample comprised PBMCs. The CDR3, as DNA: TGTGCCAGCAGTTTACGAGGGGAGCTGTTTTTT. Translating it yields CASSLRGELFF.